This record covers a single T cell receptor beta chain. What it binds is unknown. The CDR3 covers 14 residues. The germline gives CDR1 MDHEN, CDR2 SYDVKM. Trimming removed 5 bases from V and 9 bases from J; junction bases left unmatched: 12. Donors uniformly comprised healthy Caucasians. The data belong to a study of identical twins. Study-level points and caveats: Twins' surplus sharing was weaker for beta out-of-frame sequences.

Template switching (which added a universal primer site) was used, and cDNA carried unique molecular identifiers. TCRdb itself ran the 5' RACE reads through MiXCR, one entry per CDR3 protein. The data contain 510,000 or so distinct CDR3 sequences, approximately 14% of them singletons. The same data also contributed to another study, on yellow fever vaccine responses in identical twins.

The V call is TRBV28, the J call TRBJ2-5; 7 bases match TRBD1. This TCR derives from a woman under 30 in good health. The sequenced sample was CD4+ T cells sorted from blood. In DNA form, the CDR3 reads TGTGCCAGCAGTATACCGGGACAGAACGGGGCCCAGTACTTC. It translates to CASSIPGQNGAQYF.